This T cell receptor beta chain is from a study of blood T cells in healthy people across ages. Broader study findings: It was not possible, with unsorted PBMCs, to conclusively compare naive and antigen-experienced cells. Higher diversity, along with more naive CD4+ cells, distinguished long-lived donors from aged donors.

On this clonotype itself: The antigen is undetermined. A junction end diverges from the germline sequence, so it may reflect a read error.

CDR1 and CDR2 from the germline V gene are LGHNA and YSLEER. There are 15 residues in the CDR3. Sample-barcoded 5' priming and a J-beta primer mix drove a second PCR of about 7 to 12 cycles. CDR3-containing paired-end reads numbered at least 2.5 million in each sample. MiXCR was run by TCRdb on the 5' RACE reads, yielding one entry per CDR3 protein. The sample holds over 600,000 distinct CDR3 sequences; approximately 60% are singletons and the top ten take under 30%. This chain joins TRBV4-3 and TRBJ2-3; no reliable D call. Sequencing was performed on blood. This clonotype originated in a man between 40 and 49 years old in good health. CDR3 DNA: TGCGCCAGCAGCCCCAGCTCCAAAGGCACAGATACGCAGTCTTTT. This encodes CASSPSSKGTDTQSF.